This passage covers 21 T cell receptor beta chains from one sample sequenced in a study of response to subunit inactivated influenza vaccine. TCRdb passed the RT-PCR reads through MiXCR, listing each CDR3 protein once. The table records about 310,000 distinct CDR3 sequences, 22% of them present only once. The specimen comprised PBMCs from blood, sampled 21 months after vaccination. These receptor sequences come from a man in his fifties or sixties who received an inactivated influenza vaccine.

V gene TRBV7-2 combines with J gene TRBJ1-1; D unclear. V was trimmed by 1 base and J by 1 base, leaving 7 bases between them. The CDR3 has 14 residues. Germline V gene sequence: CDR1 SGHTA, CDR2 FQGNSA. The CDR3 DNA follows: TGTGCCAGCAGCTTAGGTTATGGGAACACTGAAGCTTTCTTT. This translates into CASSLGYGNTEAFF.

The chain carries TRBV24-1 and TRBJ1-2, with 11 bases fitting TRBD1. Germline loops: CDR1 KGHDR, CDR2 SFDVKD. The CDR3 covers 15 residues. V dropped 4 bases and J dropped 4; count of bases not matched to a gene: 4. CDR3 nucleotide sequence: TGTGCCACCAGTGAAACCGGGACAGGGGGCTATGGCTACACCTTC. This gives the protein CATSETGTGGYGYTF.

This clonotype showed up just a few times. This chain uses TRBV7-9 with TRBJ1-6, with 8 bases that match TRBD1. V gave up 5 bases and J gave up 4 bases; unmatched junction bases: 1. CDR1 and CDR2 from the germline V gene are SEHNR and FQNEAQ (reference sequence). This CDR3 comprises 14 residues. This chain's CDR3 is CASSGQGYNSPLHF. The CDR3 DNA reads as TGTGCCAGCAGCGGACAGGGTTATAATTCACCCCTCCACTTT.

Written as DNA, the CDR3 is TGTGCCAGCAGCTTGAGGACAGTCTACGAGCAGTACTTC. It translates to CASSLRTVYEQYF. V is TRBV5-5 and J is TRBJ2-7; tentatively, D is TRBD1 (6 bases). Germline CDR1 reads SGHKS; CDR2 reads YYEKEE (reference sequence). V lost 1 base and J 3 bases, leaving 8 bases between the germline ends. The length of the CDR3 is 13 residues.

This clonotype appeared a few times. This chain joins TRBV7-9 and TRBJ1-1, with 8 bases matching TRBD1. Germline CDR1 is SEHNR and CDR2 is FQNEAQ (reference sequence). Unmatched junction bases numbered 15, after V lost 6 bases and J lost 6 bases. This CDR3 has 16 amino acids. The CDR3 nucleotides are TGTGCCAGCAGATATATAACGGACAGGGAACAACCTGAAGCTTTCTTT. It codes for CASRYITDREQPEAFF.

The chain couples TRBV9 to TRBJ2-3; a weak D match, TRBD2 (6 bases). Trimming cost V 0 bases and J 6 bases, with 14 bases left between them. Germline V CDR1 and CDR2: SGDLS, YYNGEE. This CDR3 has 15 residues. Here the CDR3 reads CASSVAGEEPDTQYF. CDR3 nucleotide sequence: TGTGCCAGCAGCGTAGCGGGGGAGGAACCCGATACGCAGTATTTT.

V usage is TRBV12-3 or TRBV12-4 and J usage is TRBJ2-3, with D tentatively TRBD2 (5 bases). This CDR3 comprises 13 residues. Trimming removed 2 bases from V and 4 bases from J, with 7 bases in between. The CDR3 reads CASSLLAADTQYF. The DNA of the CDR3 is TGTGCCAGCAGTTTACTAGCCGCAGATACGCAGTATTTT.

This clonotype was counted a few times. The V gene is TRBV9, the J gene TRBJ1-2; no clear D. V gave up 0 bases and J gave up 11 bases, with 8 bases separating them. This CDR3 has 11 amino acids. Germline V lookup: CDR1 SGDLS, CDR2 YYNGEE. The chain's CDR3 is CASSVVSQYTF. CDR3 DNA: TGTGCCAGCAGCGTAGTGAGCCAGTACACCTTC.

This clonotype turned up a few times. The chain combines TRBV19 with TRBJ1-1, with 8 nucleotides matching TRBD1. Per germline, CDR1 LNHDA and CDR2 SQIVND (reference sequence). The CDR3 runs 14 residues. The ends lost 7 bases at V and 5 bases at J; junction bases unmatched: 9. This chain's CDR3 is CASTPNRGSTEAFF. For the CDR3, the DNA is TGTGCCAGTACCCCCAACAGGGGGTCTACTGAAGCTTTCTTT.

The CDR3, as DNA: TGTGCCAGCAGCCAAGAAGCACAGGGGGCGAGTAAAGCTAATGAAAAACTGTTTTTT. As protein: CASSQEAQGASKANEKLFF. The rearrangement uses TRBV4-2 and TRBJ1-4; 9 bases agree with TRBD1. This CDR3 is built from 19 residues. Germline CDR1 and CDR2: LGHNA and YNFKEQ. J lost 3 bases, V lost 0 bases, and 11 bases had no gene match.

This clonotype was found a few times. A much larger clonotype is one base distant, so this may be a read error. This CDR3 is CASSFSDTQYF. CDR3 DNA: TGTGCCAGCAGTTTCTCAGATACGCAGTATTTT. The V gene is TRBV27, the J gene TRBJ2-3; no clear D. V lost 3 bases and J 4 bases, leaving 2 bases between the germline ends. CDR1 is MNHEY, CDR2 SMNVEV, per germline (reference sequence). The CDR3 totals 11 residues.

This clonotype was counted only a few times. The chain recombines TRBV11-2 with TRBJ1-2; 8 nucleotides agree with TRBD1. The CDR3 contains 15 residues. Losses at the gene ends were 0 bases for V and 7 bases for J; bases not matched to a gene: 7. Germline values: CDR1 SGHAT, CDR2 FQNNGV. CDR3: CASSLEQGGYLGYTF. The CDR3 DNA sequence: TGTGCCAGCAGCTTAGAACAGGGGGGTTACCTTGGCTACACCTTC.

In this sample, this clonotype turned up many times. This chain joins TRBV7-9 and TRBJ2-3; 8 positions match TRBD2. The CDR3 has 15 amino acids. From germline, CDR1 is SEHNR and CDR2 FQNEAQ (reference sequence). Trimming took 2 bases from V and 6 from J; bases not matched to a gene: 7. The CDR3 spells CASSLTSSGFDTQYF. The CDR3 DNA is TGTGCCAGCAGCTTAACGTCTAGCGGGTTTGATACGCAGTATTTT.

The chain has TRBV4-2 and TRBJ2-7; D may be TRBD1 (5 bases). Trimming left V 1 base short and J 0 bases short, with 13 bases between. The CDR3 totals 16 residues. Per the germline V gene, CDR1 is LGHNA and CDR2 is YNFKEQ. Here the CDR3 DNA reads TGTGCCAGCAGCCAAGGTCAGGGCTTAAGCTCCTACGAGCAGTACTTC. Residues: CASSQGQGLSSYEQYF.

The sample holds a few counts of this clonotype. This sequence joins TRBV29-1 and TRBJ1-5; D possibly corresponds to TRBD1 (5 bases). V was clipped by 4 bases and J by 3 bases, with 7 bases between them. Per the germline V gene, CDR1 is SQVTM and CDR2 is ANQGSEA. The length of the CDR3 is 12 residues. CDR3 DNA sequence: TGCAGCGTTGGACAGATCAATCAGCCCCAGCATTTT. This translates into CSVGQINQPQHF.

The chain uses TRBV30 and TRBJ2-1; 8 nucleotides match TRBD1. V dropped 1 base and J dropped 8; count of bases not matched to a gene: 7. This CDR3 has 14 residues. Germline assignment: CDR1 GTSNPN and CDR2 SVGIG (reference sequence). The DNA for the CDR3 is TGTGCCTGGAGTGACAGGGGGATTATCGATGAGCAGTTCTTC. Translating it yields CAWSDRGIIDEQFF. The full variable domain, rest sourced from reference TRBV30 and TRBJ2-1, is SQTIHQWPATLVQPVGSPLSLECTVEGTSNPNLYWYRQAAGRGLQLLFYSVGIGQISSEVPQNLSASRPQDRQFILSSKKLLLSDSGFYLCAWSDRGIIDEQFFGPGTRLTVL.

This clonotype was counted only a few times. The CDR3 region has the DNA TGTGCCAGCAGCTGGGACACAGAGCTGTTTTTT. Protein sequence: CASSWDTELFF. V usage is TRBV7-9 and J usage is TRBJ2-2, with D maybe TRBD1 (6 bases). The CDR3 sequence is 11 residues long. Germline-derived CDR1 and CDR2 are SEHNR and FQNEAQ (reference sequence). V lost 4 bases to trimming and J lost 11 bases, with 8 bases between them.

CDR3 DNA sequence: TGTGCCACCAGTGATTCAGTTTTTCCCTACGAGCAGTACTTC. It yields the protein CATSDSVFPYEQYF. V and J are TRBV24-1 and TRBJ2-7; D is unclear. The CDR3 runs 14 residues. Germline V gene lookup returns CDR1 KGHDR and CDR2 SFDVKD. Trimming left V 2 bases short and J 2 bases short, with 9 bases between.

There are many counts of this clonotype. The rearrangement links TRBV12-3 or TRBV12-4 to TRBJ1-1, with TRBD1 as a possible D gene (5 bases). CDR3 length: 12 amino acids. The V end was cut by 6 bases, the J end by 8 bases, with 13 bases between. The CDR3 protein is CASSLGRGEAFF. The DNA of the CDR3 is TGTGCCAGCAGCTTGGGACGGGGAGAAGCTTTCTTT.

The gene calls are TRBV4-3 and TRBJ1-2; D possibly corresponds to TRBD1 (6 bases). The CDR3 is made up of 15 amino acids. The germline V and J ends were trimmed by 7 bases and 1 base, with 16 bases remaining between them. In germline, CDR1 is LGHNA, CDR2 YSLEER. CDR3 sequence reads: CASTPGVGNNYGYTF. The CDR3 DNA is TGCGCCAGCACCCCAGGGGTGGGGAATAACTATGGCTACACCTTC.

The chain carries TRBV10-3 and TRBJ2-1; 7 bases fit TRBD1. The CDR3 is 11 amino acids. Germline CDR1 and CDR2: ENHRY and SYGVKD. Germline trimming cut 8 bases from V and 8 bases from J; bases unmatched to any gene: 3. The DNA for the CDR3 is TGTGCCATCCAGGGGGTTGATGAGCAGTTCTTC. Its protein product is CAIQGVDEQFF.